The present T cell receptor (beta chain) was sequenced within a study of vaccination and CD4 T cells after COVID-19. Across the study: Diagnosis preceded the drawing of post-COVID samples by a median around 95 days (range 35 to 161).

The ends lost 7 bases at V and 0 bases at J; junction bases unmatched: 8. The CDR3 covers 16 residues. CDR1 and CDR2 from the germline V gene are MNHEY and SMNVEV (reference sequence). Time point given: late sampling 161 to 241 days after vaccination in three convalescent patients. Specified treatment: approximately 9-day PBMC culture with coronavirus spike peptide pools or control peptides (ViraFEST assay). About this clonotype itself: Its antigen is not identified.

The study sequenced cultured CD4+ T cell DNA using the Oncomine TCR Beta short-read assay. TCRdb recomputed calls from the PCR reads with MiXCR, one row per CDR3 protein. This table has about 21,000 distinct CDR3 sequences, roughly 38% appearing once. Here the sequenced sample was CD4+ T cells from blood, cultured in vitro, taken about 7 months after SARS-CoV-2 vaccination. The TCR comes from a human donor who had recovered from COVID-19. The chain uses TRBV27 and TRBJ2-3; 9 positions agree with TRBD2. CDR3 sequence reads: CASTLIAGASTDTQYF. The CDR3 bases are TGTGCCAGCACCCTTATAGCGGGAGCTAGCACAGATACGCAGTATTTT.